This T cell receptor beta chain derives from a study of blood T cell repertoires in COVID-19. This table comes from immunoSEQ multiplex PCR, and its TCRdb copy is limited to in-frame clones, with some not included. The sample includes around 300,000 clones, around 90% of them seen just once. Participant ages covered roughly 18 to 89 years across around 25 US areas. All recovered Cohort 3 donors got two negative PCRs, got clearance, or saw symptom resolution. CDR1 is SGHRS, CDR2 YFSETQ, per germline. Germline trimming cut 6 bases from V and 1 base from J; bases unmatched to any gene: 4. The CDR3 covers 15 residues.

This sequence joins TRBV5-1 and TRBJ2-5; 12 bases map to TRBD2. The sequenced sample consisted of PBMCs or T cells enriched from blood (not recorded which). This clonotype was obtained from a woman in her thirties or forties who had recovered from COVID-19. The CDR3 protein is CASTLAGGTQETQYF. The CDR3 region has the DNA TGCGCCAGCACCCTAGCGGGAGGGACCCAAGAGACCCAGTACTTC.